This T cell receptor beta chain was sequenced for a study of blood T cell repertoires in COVID-19 (dated by TCRdb to the early 2020s). About the investigation overall: Samples from collaborators originated in the United States, Italy and Spain and spanned both the acute and convalescent phases of COVID-19. A de-identified subject ID, COVID-19 status, age in years and sex were almost always included in the sample metadata. A freely available public database, intended as a resource for researchers studying the immune response to SARS-CoV-2, is where the repertoires were released. The dataset comprised deeply sampled blood TCRbeta repertoires from subjects exposed to, actively infected with, or recovered from COVID-19. HLA class I and class II types, where available, came from metadata supplied by the sample provider rather than from assay-based typing. The samples were drawn from the first 160 participants of the ongoing ImmuneRACE study and from some 1,300 subjects provided by 6 global collaborators. The material from the prospective study consisted of cDNA or gDNA derived from T cells, B-cell-depleted T cells, or PBMCs.

TCRbeta CDR3 regions were amplified from genomic DNA using the immunoSEQ Assay, a bias-controlled multiplex PCR. Regarding the original processing steps: The number of nucleated cells in each sample was estimated by amplification of reference gene primers within the assay. To quantify the absolute abundance of each unique TCRbeta CDR3 rearrangement, sequence reads were collapsed and filtered. For each sample, productive Simpson clonality was calculated by taking the square root of Simpson's diversity index across productive rearrangements. TCRdb's version of the immuneACCESS table is confined to in-frame rearrangements and falls short of the full clone set. An unresolved V gene accounts for under half of the shortfall where checked; the remainder is of unknown origin. V, J and clone size were drawn from that table, and D and trimming were deduced from the DNA. The sample data list hundreds of thousands of clones, and 75% to 90% of these were observed just once. The ten largest account for about 4.3% of the sample.

To note about this clone: Its antigen remains unidentified. Base-call qualities are not available, and no considerably larger clone is one nucleotide away.

The CDR3 runs 13 amino acids, cysteine and phenylalanine included. Kept here is only the CDR3 DNA, which spans 39 bases and is read in frame from base 1. From the germline V gene, CDR1 is SGDLS and CDR2 is YYNGEE. At the junction V is shortened by 1 base and J by 2 bases, with 6 bases in between. Overall results and qualifications from the work: The quantity of clinical and demographic metadata differed by source and by participant and was supplied without curation.

Whole blood was collected in K2EDTA tubes by collaborating institutions according to the institutions' own protocols. For TCRbeta analysis, collaborators shipped samples as frozen whole blood, isolated PBMCs, or DNA extracted from either of those sample types. The sequence joins TRBV9 to TRBJ1-1; the D gene is not confidently resolved. The sequenced sample consisted of peripheral blood. The receptor comes from a woman under 40 with acute or convalescent COVID-19. The CDR3 is CASSVNPNTEAFF. The sequenced DNA is TGTGCCAGCAGCGTAAATCCAAACACTGAAGCTTTCTTT.